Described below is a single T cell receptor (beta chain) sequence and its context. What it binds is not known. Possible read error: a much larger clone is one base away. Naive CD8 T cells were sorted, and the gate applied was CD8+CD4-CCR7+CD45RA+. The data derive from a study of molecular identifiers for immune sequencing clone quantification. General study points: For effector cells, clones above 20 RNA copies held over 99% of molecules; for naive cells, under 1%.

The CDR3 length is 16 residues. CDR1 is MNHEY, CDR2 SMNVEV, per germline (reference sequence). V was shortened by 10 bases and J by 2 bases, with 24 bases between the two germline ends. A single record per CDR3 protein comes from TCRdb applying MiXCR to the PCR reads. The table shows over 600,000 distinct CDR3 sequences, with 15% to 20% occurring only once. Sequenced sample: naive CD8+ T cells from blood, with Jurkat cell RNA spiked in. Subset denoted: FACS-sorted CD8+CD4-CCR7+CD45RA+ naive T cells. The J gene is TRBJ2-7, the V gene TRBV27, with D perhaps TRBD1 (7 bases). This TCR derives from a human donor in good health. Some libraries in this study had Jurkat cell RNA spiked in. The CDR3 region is CANSLGTSGQTYEQYF. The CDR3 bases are TGTGCCAACAGCCTTGGGACTTCGGGACAGACCTACGAGCAGTACTTC.